The source of this T cell receptor beta chain is a study of shared clonotypes between healthy human individuals. On sorted subsets, replicate PCRs used 150 to 250 ng DNA, or roughly 30,000 T cell genomes. Assay used: immunoSEQ multiplex PCR; TCRdb lists only in-frame clones, some missing. The table has hundreds of thousands of clones, approximately 96% seen once. CD45RO-negative cells were positively selected for CCR7, leaving out terminally differentiated effector memory CD45RA+ cells. The sequence derives from a woman in her twenties or thirties in good health. The sample taken for sequencing was naive CD8+ T cells sorted from blood.

The CDR3 region has the DNA TGCGCCAGCAGCGCCCCATCGGACCCCTACGAGCAGTACTTC. This translates into CASSAPSDPYEQYF. The rearrangement links TRBV4-1 to TRBJ2-7; D unclear. Trimming shortened V by 5 bases and J by 2 bases, and 13 bases separated the two germline ends. This CDR3 has 14 amino acids. In germline, CDR1 is MGHRA, CDR2 YSYEKL.